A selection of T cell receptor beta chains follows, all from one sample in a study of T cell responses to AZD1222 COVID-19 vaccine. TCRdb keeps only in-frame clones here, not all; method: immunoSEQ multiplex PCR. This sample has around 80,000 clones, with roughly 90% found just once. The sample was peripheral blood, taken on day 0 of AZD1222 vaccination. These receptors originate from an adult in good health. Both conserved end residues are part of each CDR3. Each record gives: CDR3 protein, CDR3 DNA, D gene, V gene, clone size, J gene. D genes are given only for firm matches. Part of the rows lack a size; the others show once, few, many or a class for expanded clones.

CDR3aa: CASSWGGGYQPQHF
CDR3nt: TGTGCCAGCAGTTGGGGAGGTGGGTACCAGCCCCAGCATTTT
d_gene: -
v_gene: TRBV6-2/TRBV6-3
abundance: -
j_gene: TRBJ1-5

CDR3aa: CASSLARTAYNEQFF
CDR3nt: TGTGCCAGCAGCTTAGCCCGGACAGCTTACAATGAGCAGTTCTTC
d_gene: -
v_gene: TRBV7-8
abundance: -
j_gene: TRBJ2-1

CDR3aa: CAISDGLGDYEQFF
CDR3nt: TGTGCCATCAGTGATGGGTTAGGGGACTATGAGCAGTTCTTC
d_gene: -
v_gene: TRBV10-3
abundance: once
j_gene: TRBJ2-1

CDR3aa: CSATSRETQYF
CDR3nt: TGCAGTGCTACTTCTAGAGAGACCCAGTACTTC
d_gene: -
v_gene: TRBV20-1
abundance: few
j_gene: TRBJ2-5

CDR3aa: CASSQTGGLYEQYF
CDR3nt: TGTGCCAGCAGTCAGACAGGGGGGTTATACGAGCAGTACTTC
d_gene: TRBD1
v_gene: TRBV28
abundance: -
j_gene: TRBJ2-7

CDR3aa: CATSGRNTEAFF
CDR3nt: TGTGCCACCAGTGGCAGAAACACTGAAGCTTTCTTT
d_gene: -
v_gene: TRBV24-1
abundance: -
j_gene: TRBJ1-1

CDR3aa: CASSRSGAGNTIYF
CDR3nt: TGTGCCAGCAGTCGATCAGGGGCTGGAAACACCATATATTTT
d_gene: -
v_gene: TRBV11-2
abundance: -
j_gene: TRBJ1-3

CDR3aa: CASSLSWDRNYGYTF
CDR3nt: TGTGCCAGCAGCTTATCTTGGGACAGGAACTATGGCTACACCTTC
d_gene: TRBD1
v_gene: TRBV7-2
abundance: -
j_gene: TRBJ1-2

CDR3aa: CASSFFGANVLTF
CDR3nt: TGTGCCAGCAGTTTCTTCGGGGCCAACGTCCTGACTTTC
d_gene: -
v_gene: TRBV12-3/TRBV12-4
abundance: -
j_gene: TRBJ2-6

CDR3aa: CASSPTTLSGANVLTF
CDR3nt: TGTGCCAGTAGCCCGACGACACTTTCTGGGGCCAACGTCCTGACTTTC
d_gene: -
v_gene: TRBV19
abundance: -
j_gene: TRBJ2-6

CDR3aa: CASSGQARGQGEKLFF
CDR3nt: TGCGCCAGCAGCGGTCAGGCCAGGGGGCAGGGGGAAAAACTGTTTTTT
d_gene: TRBD1
v_gene: TRBV5-1
abundance: once
j_gene: TRBJ1-4

CDR3aa: CASSTVTGSPFNQPQHF
CDR3nt: TGTGCCAGCAGTACCGTGACAGGGTCCCCTTTCAATCAGCCCCAGCATTTT
d_gene: TRBD1
v_gene: TRBV6-2/TRBV6-3
abundance: once
j_gene: TRBJ1-5

CDR3aa: CASSPGVRNSPLHF
CDR3nt: TGTGCCAGCAGCCCAGGGGTACGGAATTCACCCCTCCACTTT
d_gene: -
v_gene: TRBV28
abundance: -
j_gene: TRBJ1-6

CDR3aa: CASSRLYEQYF
CDR3nt: TGTGCCAGCAGCCGACTCTACGAGCAGTACTTC
d_gene: -
v_gene: TRBV3-1/TRBV3-2
abundance: -
j_gene: TRBJ2-7

CDR3aa: CASSKATGGGTEAFF
CDR3nt: TGTGCCAGCAGTAAGGCGACAGGGGGAGGAACTGAAGCTTTCTTT
d_gene: TRBD1
v_gene: TRBV2
abundance: -
j_gene: TRBJ1-1

CDR3aa: CASSIAQGPNEQFF
CDR3nt: TGTGCCAGTAGTATAGCCCAGGGTCCCAATGAGCAGTTCTTC
d_gene: -
v_gene: TRBV19
abundance: -
j_gene: TRBJ2-1

CDR3aa: CASSLAAGMLGPYNEQFF
CDR3nt: TGTGCCAGCAGCTTAGCGGCAGGGATGTTGGGACCCTACAATGAGCAGTTCTTC
d_gene: -
v_gene: TRBV7-8
abundance: -
j_gene: TRBJ2-1

CDR3aa: CASRLGQVLDGYTF
CDR3nt: TGTGCCAGCAGGCTCGGACAGGTCCTCGACGGCTACACCTTC
d_gene: TRBD1
v_gene: TRBV6-5
abundance: -
j_gene: TRBJ1-2

CDR3aa: CASSPDSNTQYF
CDR3nt: TGTGCCAGCAGCCCGGACTCTAATACGCAGTATTTT
d_gene: -
v_gene: TRBV7-8
abundance: -
j_gene: TRBJ2-3

CDR3aa: CASMKGVSTEAFF
CDR3nt: TGTGCCAGCATGAAGGGCGTGAGCACTGAAGCTTTCTTT
d_gene: -
v_gene: TRBV27
abundance: -
j_gene: TRBJ1-1

CDR3aa: CAWSEDGIYTEAFF
CDR3nt: TGTGCCTGGAGTGAGGACGGGATTTACACTGAAGCTTTCTTT
d_gene: -
v_gene: TRBV30
abundance: -
j_gene: TRBJ1-1

CDR3aa: CASSGGAEETQYF
CDR3nt: TGTGCCAGCAGTGGGGGGGCAGAAGAGACCCAGTACTTC
d_gene: -
v_gene: TRBV28
abundance: -
j_gene: TRBJ2-5

CDR3aa: CASSPTGTEAFF
CDR3nt: TGTGCCAGCAGCCCGACGGGCACTGAAGCTTTCTTT
d_gene: -
v_gene: TRBV6-2/TRBV6-3
abundance: -
j_gene: TRBJ1-1

CDR3aa: CASSAPGGGAGEQFF
CDR3nt: TGTGCCAGCAGCGCTCCGGGCGGGGGGGCCGGTGAGCAGTTCTTC
d_gene: TRBD2
v_gene: TRBV7-2
abundance: -
j_gene: TRBJ2-1

CDR3aa: CASSLGQGYTGELFF
CDR3nt: TGCGCCAGCAGCTTGGGACAGGGGTACACCGGGGAGCTGTTTTTT
d_gene: TRBD1
v_gene: TRBV5-1
abundance: once
j_gene: TRBJ2-2

CDR3aa: CASSLSYGGGQKNIQYF
CDR3nt: TGTGCCAGCAGCTTATCATATGGCGGGGGACAAAAAAACATTCAGTACTTC
d_gene: -
v_gene: TRBV7-2
abundance: -
j_gene: TRBJ2-4

CDR3aa: CVTVKNTEAFF
CDR3nt: TGTGTGACTGTTAAGAACACTGAAGCTTTCTTT
d_gene: -
v_gene: TRBV28
abundance: -
j_gene: TRBJ1-1

CDR3aa: CASSVIGHSEQYF
CDR3nt: TGCGCCAGCAGCGTCATCGGACACTCCGAGCAGTACTTC
d_gene: -
v_gene: TRBV5-1
abundance: -
j_gene: TRBJ2-7

CDR3aa: CSVDSPQGTDTQYF
CDR3nt: TGCAGCGTTGATTCGCCGCAAGGCACAGATACGCAGTATTTT
d_gene: -
v_gene: TRBV29-1
abundance: -
j_gene: TRBJ2-3

CDR3aa: CASSISVGERQPQHF
CDR3nt: TGTGCCAGTAGTATAAGCGTGGGGGAGAGGCAGCCCCAGCATTTT
d_gene: -
v_gene: TRBV19
abundance: -
j_gene: TRBJ1-5

CDR3aa: CASSQDLGSGNTIYF
CDR3nt: TGTGCCAGCAGCCAAGACTTAGGGTCTGGAAACACCATATATTTT
d_gene: -
v_gene: TRBV14
abundance: -
j_gene: TRBJ1-3

CDR3aa: CASSDGGRGLRANYGYTF
CDR3nt: TGTGCCAGTAGCGATGGGGGAAGAGGGTTGCGGGCTAACTATGGCTACACCTTC
d_gene: -
v_gene: TRBV19
abundance: -
j_gene: TRBJ1-2

CDR3aa: CAWSNINGLLSYEQYF
CDR3nt: TGTGCCTGGAGTAACATAAATGGACTCCTCTCCTACGAGCAGTACTTC
d_gene: -
v_gene: TRBV30
abundance: -
j_gene: TRBJ2-7

CDR3aa: CASSLGGQEANSPLHF
CDR3nt: TGTGCCAGCAGCTTAGGCGGACAGGAGGCGAATTCACCCCTCCACTTT
d_gene: TRBD1
v_gene: TRBV13
abundance: -
j_gene: TRBJ1-6

CDR3aa: CASSIERGGSPLHF
CDR3nt: TGTGCCAGTAGTATAGAAAGGGGAGGCTCACCCCTCCACTTT
d_gene: -
v_gene: TRBV19
abundance: -
j_gene: TRBJ1-6

CDR3aa: CASSLWAGVVRNTIYF
CDR3nt: TGTGCCAGCAGTTTATGGGCAGGGGTGGTTAGAAACACCATATATTTT
d_gene: -
v_gene: TRBV28
abundance: -
j_gene: TRBJ1-3

CDR3aa: CASRPSPGTEAFF
CDR3nt: TGTGCCAGCAGACCGTCCCCGGGAACTGAAGCTTTCTTT
d_gene: -
v_gene: TRBV6-5
abundance: -
j_gene: TRBJ1-1

CDR3aa: CASSLGGEGYGYTF
CDR3nt: TGCGCCAGCAGCTTGGGCGGAGAGGGCTATGGCTACACCTTC
d_gene: -
v_gene: TRBV5-1
abundance: -
j_gene: TRBJ1-2

CDR3aa: CAISELGNSPLHF
CDR3nt: TGTGCCATCAGTGAGTTAGGTAATTCACCCCTCCACTTT
d_gene: -
v_gene: TRBV10-3
abundance: -
j_gene: TRBJ1-6

CDR3aa: CASSRGHTEAFF
CDR3nt: TGTGCCAGCAGTCGGGGGCACACTGAAGCTTTCTTT
d_gene: -
v_gene: TRBV27
abundance: -
j_gene: TRBJ1-1

CDR3aa: CASSFSGPNTEAFF
CDR3nt: TGTGCCAGCAGCTTCTCGGGACCGAACACTGAAGCTTTCTTT
d_gene: -
v_gene: TRBV7-9
abundance: -
j_gene: TRBJ1-1

CDR3aa: CSVALAVSNQPQHF
CDR3nt: TGCAGCGTTGCTTTAGCCGTTAGCAATCAGCCCCAGCATTTT
d_gene: -
v_gene: TRBV29-1
abundance: -
j_gene: TRBJ1-5

CDR3aa: CASSYAGGGQYF
CDR3nt: TGTGCCAGCAGTTATGCAGGGGGCGGGCAGTACTTC
d_gene: TRBD1
v_gene: TRBV7-8
abundance: -
j_gene: TRBJ2-7

CDR3aa: CASSIVEGRQPQHF
CDR3nt: TGTGCCAGTAGTATAGTGGAGGGGAGGCAGCCCCAGCATTTT
d_gene: -
v_gene: TRBV19
abundance: -
j_gene: TRBJ1-5

CDR3aa: CASRSDSGANVLTF
CDR3nt: TGTGCCAGCCGCTCAGACTCTGGGGCCAACGTCCTGACTTTC
d_gene: -
v_gene: TRBV6-4
abundance: -
j_gene: TRBJ2-6

CDR3aa: CASSRDFNNSPLHF
CDR3nt: TGTGCCAGCAGCCGGGACTTTAATAATTCACCCCTCCACTTT
d_gene: -
v_gene: TRBV5-8
abundance: -
j_gene: TRBJ1-6

CDR3aa: CASSQKREGEQYF
CDR3nt: TGTGCCAGTAGCCAAAAGAGGGAGGGCGAGCAGTACTTC
d_gene: TRBD2
v_gene: TRBV19
abundance: -
j_gene: TRBJ2-7

CDR3aa: CATRGYNEQFF
CDR3nt: TGTGCCACTAGAGGGTACAATGAGCAGTTCTTC
d_gene: -
v_gene: TRBV15
abundance: -
j_gene: TRBJ2-1

CDR3aa: CAISLDYTRPLFF
CDR3nt: TGTGCCATCAGCCTAGACTACACTCGACCGCTGTTTTTT
d_gene: -
v_gene: TRBV10-3
abundance: once
j_gene: TRBJ2-2

CDR3aa: CASSPRRPDEKLFF
CDR3nt: TGCGCCAGCAGCCCCCGGAGGCCGGATGAAAAACTGTTTTTT
d_gene: -
v_gene: TRBV5-1
abundance: -
j_gene: TRBJ1-4

CDR3aa: CASTAKPGQGLGQPQHF
CDR3nt: TGTGCCAGTACTGCCAAGCCGGGGCAGGGGTTAGGTCAGCCCCAGCATTTT
d_gene: -
v_gene: TRBV19
abundance: -
j_gene: TRBJ1-5

CDR3aa: CASSLWTSGGATDTQYF
CDR3nt: TGTGCCAGCAGTTTATGGACTAGCGGGGGGGCAACAGATACGCAGTATTTT
d_gene: TRBD2
v_gene: TRBV28
abundance: -
j_gene: TRBJ2-3

CDR3aa: CAISPMVDGYTF
CDR3nt: TGTGCCATCAGCCCTATGGTGGACGGCTACACCTTC
d_gene: -
v_gene: TRBV10-3
abundance: -
j_gene: TRBJ1-2

CDR3aa: CATSDTSGTQETQYF
CDR3nt: TGTGCCACCAGTGATACTAGCGGGACTCAAGAGACCCAGTACTTC
d_gene: TRBD2
v_gene: TRBV24-1
abundance: -
j_gene: TRBJ2-5

CDR3aa: CATQSGRGNQPQHF
CDR3nt: TGTGCCACCCAAAGCGGGCGGGGCAATCAGCCCCAGCATTTT
d_gene: -
v_gene: TRBV19
abundance: -
j_gene: TRBJ1-5

CDR3aa: CASSMISEAFF
CDR3nt: TGTGCCAGTAGTATGATCTCTGAAGCTTTCTTT
d_gene: -
v_gene: TRBV19
abundance: -
j_gene: TRBJ1-1

CDR3aa: CASRDRVVLVTEAFF
CDR3nt: TGTGCCAGTAGGGACAGGGTTGTTCTCGTCACTGAAGCTTTCTTT
d_gene: TRBD1
v_gene: TRBV19
abundance: few
j_gene: TRBJ1-1

CDR3aa: CASTGQDEQFF
CDR3nt: TGTGCCAGCACCGGACAAGATGAGCAGTTCTTC
d_gene: -
v_gene: TRBV6-5
abundance: -
j_gene: TRBJ2-1

CDR3aa: CASSRTTGTGASYEQYF
CDR3nt: TGTGCCAGCAGCCGCACTACCGGGACAGGGGCCTCCTACGAGCAGTACTTC
d_gene: TRBD1
v_gene: TRBV28
abundance: -
j_gene: TRBJ2-7

CDR3aa: CASSETGTGYGYTF
CDR3nt: TGTGCCAGCAGTGAAACAGGGACAGGGTATGGCTACACCTTC
d_gene: TRBD1
v_gene: TRBV6-4
abundance: -
j_gene: TRBJ1-2